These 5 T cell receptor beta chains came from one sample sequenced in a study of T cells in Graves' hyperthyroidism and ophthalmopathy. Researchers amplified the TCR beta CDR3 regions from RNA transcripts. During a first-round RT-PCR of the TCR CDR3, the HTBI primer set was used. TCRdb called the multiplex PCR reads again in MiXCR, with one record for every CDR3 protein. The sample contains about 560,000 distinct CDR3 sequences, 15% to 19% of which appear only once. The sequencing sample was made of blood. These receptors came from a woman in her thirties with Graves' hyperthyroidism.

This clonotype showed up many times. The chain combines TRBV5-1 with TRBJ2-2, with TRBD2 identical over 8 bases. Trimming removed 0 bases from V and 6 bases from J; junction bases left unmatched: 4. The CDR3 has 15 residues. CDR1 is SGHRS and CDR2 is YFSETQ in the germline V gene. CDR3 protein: CASSLAAGDPGELFF. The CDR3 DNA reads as TGCGCCAGCAGCTTGGCAGCGGGAGACCCCGGGGAGCTGTTTTTT.

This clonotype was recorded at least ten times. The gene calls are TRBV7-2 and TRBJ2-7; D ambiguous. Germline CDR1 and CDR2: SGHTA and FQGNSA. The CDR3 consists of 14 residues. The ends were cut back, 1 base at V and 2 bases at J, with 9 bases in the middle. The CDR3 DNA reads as TGTGCCAGCAGCTTAGTATTGGGTCCCTACGAGCAGTACTTC. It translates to CASSLVLGPYEQYF. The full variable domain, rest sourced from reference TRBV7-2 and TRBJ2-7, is GAGVSQSPSNKVTEKGKDVELRCDPISGHTALYWYRQSLGQGLEFLIYFQGNSAPDKSGLPSDRFSAERTGGSVSTLTIQRTQQEDSAVYLCASSLVLGPYEQYFGPGTRLTVT.

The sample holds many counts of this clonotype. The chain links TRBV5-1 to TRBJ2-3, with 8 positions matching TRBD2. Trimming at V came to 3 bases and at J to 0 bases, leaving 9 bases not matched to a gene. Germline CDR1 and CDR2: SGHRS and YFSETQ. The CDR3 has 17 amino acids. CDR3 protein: CASSSDGRGISTDTQYF. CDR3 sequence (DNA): TGCGCCAGCAGCTCCGACGGGAGGGGGATCAGCACAGATACGCAGTATTTT. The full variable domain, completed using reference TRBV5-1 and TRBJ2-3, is KAGVTQTPRYLIKTRGQQVTLSCSPISGHRSVSWYQQTPGQGLQFLFEYFSETQRNKGNFPGRFSGRQFSNSRSEMNVSTLELGDSALYLCASSSDGRGISTDTQYFGPGTRLTVL.

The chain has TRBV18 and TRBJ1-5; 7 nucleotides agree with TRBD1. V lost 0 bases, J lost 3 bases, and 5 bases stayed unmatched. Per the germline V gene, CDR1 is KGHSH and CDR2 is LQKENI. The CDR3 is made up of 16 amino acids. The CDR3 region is CASSPPTGQFNQPQHF. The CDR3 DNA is TGTGCCAGCTCACCACCGACAGGGCAGTTCAATCAGCCCCAGCATTTT.

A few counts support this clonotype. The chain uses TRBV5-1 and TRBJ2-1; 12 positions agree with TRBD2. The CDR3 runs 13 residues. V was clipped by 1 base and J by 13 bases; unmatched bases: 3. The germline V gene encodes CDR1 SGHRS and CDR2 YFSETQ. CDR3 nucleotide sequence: TGCGCCAGCAGCTTGTCTAGCGGGAGGGTACAGTTCTTC. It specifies CASSLSSGRVQFF.